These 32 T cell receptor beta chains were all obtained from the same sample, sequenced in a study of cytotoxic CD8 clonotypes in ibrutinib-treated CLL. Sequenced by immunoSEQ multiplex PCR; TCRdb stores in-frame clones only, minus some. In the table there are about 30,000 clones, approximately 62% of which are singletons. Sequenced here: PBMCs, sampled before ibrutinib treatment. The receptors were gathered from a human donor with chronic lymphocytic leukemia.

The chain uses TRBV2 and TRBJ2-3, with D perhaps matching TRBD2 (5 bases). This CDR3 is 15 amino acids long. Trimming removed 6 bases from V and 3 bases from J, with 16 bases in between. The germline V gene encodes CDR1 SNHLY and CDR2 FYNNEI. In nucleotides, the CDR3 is TGTGCCAGCAGGCAAACGGGGATTCTTACAGATACGCAGTATTTT. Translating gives CASRQTGILTDTQYF.

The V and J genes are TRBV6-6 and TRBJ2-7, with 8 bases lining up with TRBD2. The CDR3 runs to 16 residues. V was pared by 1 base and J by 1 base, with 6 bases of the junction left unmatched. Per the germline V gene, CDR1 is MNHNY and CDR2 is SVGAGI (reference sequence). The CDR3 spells CASSYFSGVRSYEQYF. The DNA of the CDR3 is TGTGCCAGCAGTTACTTTAGCGGGGTCCGGTCCTACGAGCAGTACTTC.

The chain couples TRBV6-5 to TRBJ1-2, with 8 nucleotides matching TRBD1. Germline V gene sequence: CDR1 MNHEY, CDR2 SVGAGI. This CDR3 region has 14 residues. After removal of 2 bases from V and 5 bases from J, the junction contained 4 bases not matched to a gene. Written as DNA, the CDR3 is TGTGCCAGCAGTTACGGACAGGGTTGGTATGGCTACACCTTC. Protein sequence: CASSYGQGWYGYTF.

The CDR3 DNA is TGTGCCATCAGTGAGTCGACCGGGGATGAAAAACTGTTTTTT. It encodes CAISESTGDEKLFF. The chain employs TRBV10-3 and TRBJ1-4; D gene unclear. V was trimmed by 0 bases and J by 6 bases, leaving 8 bases between them. Germline lookup yields CDR1 ENHRY and CDR2 SYGVKD. CDR3 length: 14 residues.

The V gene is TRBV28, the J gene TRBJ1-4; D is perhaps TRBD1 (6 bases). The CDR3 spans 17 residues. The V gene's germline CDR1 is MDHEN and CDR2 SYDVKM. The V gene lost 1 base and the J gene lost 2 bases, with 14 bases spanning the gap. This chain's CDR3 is CASSLSSGAVTNEKLFF. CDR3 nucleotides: TGTGCCAGCAGTTTATCTTCGGGGGCGGTGACTAATGAAAAACTGTTTTTT.

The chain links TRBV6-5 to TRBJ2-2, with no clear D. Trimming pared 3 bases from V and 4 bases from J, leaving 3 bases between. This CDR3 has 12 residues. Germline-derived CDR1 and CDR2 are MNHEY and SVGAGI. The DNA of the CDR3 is TGTGCCAGCAGTTATTTCACCGGGGAGCTGTTTTTT. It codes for CASSYFTGELFF.

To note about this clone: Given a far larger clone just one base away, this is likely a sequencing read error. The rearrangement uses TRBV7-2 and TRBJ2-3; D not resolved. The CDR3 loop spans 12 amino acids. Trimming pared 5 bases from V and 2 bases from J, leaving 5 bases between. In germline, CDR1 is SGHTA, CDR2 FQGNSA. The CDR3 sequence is CASSLITDTQYF. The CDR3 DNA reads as TGTGCCAGCAGCCTGATCACAGATACGCAGTATTTT.

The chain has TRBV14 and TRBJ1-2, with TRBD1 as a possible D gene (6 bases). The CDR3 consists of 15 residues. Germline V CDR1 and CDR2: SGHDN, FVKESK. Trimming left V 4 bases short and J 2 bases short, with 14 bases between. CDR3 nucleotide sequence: TGTGCCAGCAGCCCCCTGGGACACCAAAACTATGGCTACACCTTC. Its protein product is CASSPLGHQNYGYTF.

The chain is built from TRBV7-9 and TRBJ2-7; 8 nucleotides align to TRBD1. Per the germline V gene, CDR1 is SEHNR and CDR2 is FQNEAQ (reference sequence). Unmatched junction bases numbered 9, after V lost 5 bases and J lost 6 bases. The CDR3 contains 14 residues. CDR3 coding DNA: TGTGCCAGCAGCCCCGCGGACAGGGTTGGCGAGCAGTACTTC. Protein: CASSPADRVGEQYF.

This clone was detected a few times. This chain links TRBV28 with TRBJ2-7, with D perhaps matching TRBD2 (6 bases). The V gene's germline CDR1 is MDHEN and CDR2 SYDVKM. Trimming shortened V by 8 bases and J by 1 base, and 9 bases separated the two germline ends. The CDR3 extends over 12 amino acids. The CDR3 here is CASLGGSYEQYF. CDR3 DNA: TGTGCCAGCCTCGGAGGGTCCTACGAGCAGTACTTC.

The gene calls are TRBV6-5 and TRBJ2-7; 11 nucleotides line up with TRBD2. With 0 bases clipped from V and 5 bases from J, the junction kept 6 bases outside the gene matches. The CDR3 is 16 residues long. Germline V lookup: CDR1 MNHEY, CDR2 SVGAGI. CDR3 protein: CASSYSIAGGPDEQYF. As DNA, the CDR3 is TGTGCCAGCAGTTACTCGATAGCGGGAGGGCCGGACGAGCAGTACTTC.

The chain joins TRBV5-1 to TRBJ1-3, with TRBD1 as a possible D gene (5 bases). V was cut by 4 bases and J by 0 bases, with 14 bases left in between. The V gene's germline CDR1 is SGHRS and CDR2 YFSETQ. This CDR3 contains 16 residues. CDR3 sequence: CASSLGPSNSGNTIYF. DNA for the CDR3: TGCGCCAGCAGCCTGGGACCGAGCAACTCTGGAAACACCATATATTTT.

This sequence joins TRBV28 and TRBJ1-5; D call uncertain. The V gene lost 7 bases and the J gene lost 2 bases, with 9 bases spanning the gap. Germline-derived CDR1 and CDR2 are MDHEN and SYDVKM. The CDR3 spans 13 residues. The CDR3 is CASNRYGNQPQHF. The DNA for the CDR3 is TGTGCCAGCAACCGGTACGGCAATCAGCCCCAGCATTTT.

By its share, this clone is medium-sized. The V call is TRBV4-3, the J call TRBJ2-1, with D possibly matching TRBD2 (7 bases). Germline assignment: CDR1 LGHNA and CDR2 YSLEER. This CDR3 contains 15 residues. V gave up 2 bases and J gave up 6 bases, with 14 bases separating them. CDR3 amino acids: CASSQRRGGSNEQFF. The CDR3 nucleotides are TGCGCCAGCAGCCAACGAAGGGGGGGGAGCAATGAGCAGTTCTTC.

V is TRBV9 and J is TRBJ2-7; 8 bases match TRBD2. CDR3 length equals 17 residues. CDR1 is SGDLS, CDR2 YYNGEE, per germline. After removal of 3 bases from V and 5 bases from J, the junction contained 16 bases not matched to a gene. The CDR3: CASSATRSIGGANEQYF. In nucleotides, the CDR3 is TGTGCCAGCAGCGCCACCCGATCGATCGGGGGGGCCAACGAGCAGTACTTC.

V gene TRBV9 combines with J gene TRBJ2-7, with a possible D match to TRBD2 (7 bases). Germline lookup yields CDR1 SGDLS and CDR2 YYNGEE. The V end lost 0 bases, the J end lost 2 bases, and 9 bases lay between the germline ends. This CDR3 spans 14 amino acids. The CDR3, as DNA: TGTGCCAGCAGCGTAGGGGAGGGGGCCTACGAGCAGTACTTC. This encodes CASSVGEGAYEQYF.

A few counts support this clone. The CDR3: CASSLTPGHQSAEQYF. CDR3 DNA sequence: TGCGCCAGCAGCCTCACCCCGGGACACCAGTCCGCCGAGCAGTACTTC. The V call is TRBV4-1, the J call TRBJ2-7, with D maybe TRBD1 (6 bases). Trimming pared 4 bases from V and 6 bases from J, leaving 22 bases between. Germline CDR1 and CDR2: MGHRA and YSYEKL. The CDR3 is 16 amino acids.

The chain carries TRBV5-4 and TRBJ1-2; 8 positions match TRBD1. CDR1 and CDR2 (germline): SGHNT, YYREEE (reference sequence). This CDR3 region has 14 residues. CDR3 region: CAHSSGQGTYGYTF. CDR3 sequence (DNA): TGTGCTCACTCATCCGGACAGGGAACCTATGGCTACACCTTC.

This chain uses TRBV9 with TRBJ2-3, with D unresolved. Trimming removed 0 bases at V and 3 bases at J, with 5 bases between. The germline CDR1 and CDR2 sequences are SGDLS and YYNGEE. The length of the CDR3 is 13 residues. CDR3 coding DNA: TGTGCCAGCAGCGTAGTGCTTACAGATACGCAGTATTTT. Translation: CASSVVLTDTQYF.

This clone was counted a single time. CDR3 bases: TGTGCCAGCTCACCTATCCAGGGTTACGATAATTCACCCCTCCACTTT. Residues: CASSPIQGYDNSPLHF. This rearrangement joins TRBV18 to TRBJ1-6; tentative D call: TRBD1 (5 bases). V was clipped by 3 bases and J by 5 bases, with 14 bases between them. CDR1 KGHSH and CDR2 LQKENI come from the germline V gene. The CDR3 is 16 amino acids. Full variable domain (outside the CDR3, taken from reference TRBV18 and TRBJ1-6): NAGVMQNPRHLVRRRGQEARLRCSPMKGHSHVYWYRQLPEEGLKFMVYLQKENIIDESGMPKERFSAEFPKEGPSILRIQQVVRGDSAAYFCASSPIQGYDNSPLHFGNGTRLTVT.

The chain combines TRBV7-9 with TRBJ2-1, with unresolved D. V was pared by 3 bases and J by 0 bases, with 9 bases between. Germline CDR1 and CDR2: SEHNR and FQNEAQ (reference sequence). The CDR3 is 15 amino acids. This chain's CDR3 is CASSFRANSYNEQFF. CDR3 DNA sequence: TGTGCCAGCAGCTTTAGGGCGAACTCCTACAATGAGCAGTTCTTC.

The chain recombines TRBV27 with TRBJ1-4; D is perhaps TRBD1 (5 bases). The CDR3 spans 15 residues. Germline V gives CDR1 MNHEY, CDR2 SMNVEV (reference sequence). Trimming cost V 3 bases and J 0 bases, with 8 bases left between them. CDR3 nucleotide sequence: TGTGCCAGCAGTTTTGAAGGGGCAACTAATGAAAAACTGTTTTTT. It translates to CASSFEGATNEKLFF.

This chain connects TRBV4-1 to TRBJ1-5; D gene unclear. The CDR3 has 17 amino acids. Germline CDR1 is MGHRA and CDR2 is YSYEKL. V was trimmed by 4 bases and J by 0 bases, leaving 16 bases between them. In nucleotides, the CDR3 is TGCGCCAGCAGCCCAGATAGACGCCTTTATAGCAATCAGCCCCAGCATTTT. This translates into CASSPDRRLYSNQPQHF.

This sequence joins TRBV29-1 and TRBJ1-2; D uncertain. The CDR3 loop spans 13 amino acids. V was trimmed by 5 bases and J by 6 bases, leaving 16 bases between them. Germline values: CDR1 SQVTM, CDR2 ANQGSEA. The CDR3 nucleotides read TGCAGCGTTTTCAGAGAGACTGTAGATGGCTACACCTTC. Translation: CSVFRETVDGYTF.

The CDR3 spells CASSGVAGLGGSGIGEQFF. The DNA for the CDR3 is TGTGCCAGCAGCGGAGTGGCGGGATTGGGTGGTAGCGGGATCGGTGAGCAGTTCTTC. The V gene is TRBV13, the J gene TRBJ2-1, with TRBD2 matching over 8 bases. CDR3 length: 19 amino acids. Looked up from germline, CDR1 is PRHDT and CDR2 is FYEKMQ (reference sequence). The V segment lost 5 bases and the J segment 9 bases; nucleotides outside the gene matches: 24.

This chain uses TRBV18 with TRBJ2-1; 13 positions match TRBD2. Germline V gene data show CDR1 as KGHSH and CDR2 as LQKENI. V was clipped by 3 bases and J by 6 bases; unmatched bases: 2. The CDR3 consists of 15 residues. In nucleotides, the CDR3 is TGTGCCAGCTCACCGGGACTAGCGGGGACCAATGAGCAGTTCTTC. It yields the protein CASSPGLAGTNEQFF.

This chain's CDR3 is CASSFSSGSSYEQYF. CDR3 sequence (DNA): TGTGCCAGCAGCTTTTCTAGCGGGAGCTCCTACGAGCAGTACTTC. V gene TRBV11-2 combines with J gene TRBJ2-7; 10 nucleotides line up with TRBD2. The CDR3 consists of 15 residues. The V gene's germline CDR1 is SGHAT and CDR2 FQNNGV. J gave up 0 bases and V 3 bases, and 2 bases lay outside the gene matches.

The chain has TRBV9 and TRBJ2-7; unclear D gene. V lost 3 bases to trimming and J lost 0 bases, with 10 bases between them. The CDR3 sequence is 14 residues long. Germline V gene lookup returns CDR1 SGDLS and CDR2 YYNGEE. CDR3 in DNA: TGTGCCAGCAGCGCCCGACTCGGCTCCTACGAGCAGTACTTC. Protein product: CASSARLGSYEQYF.

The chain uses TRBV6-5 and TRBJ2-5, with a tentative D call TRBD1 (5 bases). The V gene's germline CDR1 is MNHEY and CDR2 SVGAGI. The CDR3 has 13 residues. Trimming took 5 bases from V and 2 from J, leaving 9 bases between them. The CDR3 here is CASSPQEQETQYF. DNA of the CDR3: TGTGCCAGCAGTCCACAGGAACAAGAGACCCAGTACTTC.

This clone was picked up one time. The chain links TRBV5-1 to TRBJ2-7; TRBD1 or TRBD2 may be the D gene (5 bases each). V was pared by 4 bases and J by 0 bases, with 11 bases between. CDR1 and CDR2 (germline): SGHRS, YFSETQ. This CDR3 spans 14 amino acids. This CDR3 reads CASSPRGNSYEQYF. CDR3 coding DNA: TGCGCCAGCAGCCCGAGGGGAAACTCCTACGAGCAGTACTTC.

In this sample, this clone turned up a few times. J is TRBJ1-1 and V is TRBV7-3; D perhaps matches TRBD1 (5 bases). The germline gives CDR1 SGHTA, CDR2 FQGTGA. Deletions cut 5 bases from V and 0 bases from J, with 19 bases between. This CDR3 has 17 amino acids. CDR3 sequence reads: CASSPVVGRGLNTEAFF. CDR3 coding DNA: TGTGCCAGCAGCCCGGTAGTTGGTAGGGGTTTGAACACTGAAGCTTTCTTT.

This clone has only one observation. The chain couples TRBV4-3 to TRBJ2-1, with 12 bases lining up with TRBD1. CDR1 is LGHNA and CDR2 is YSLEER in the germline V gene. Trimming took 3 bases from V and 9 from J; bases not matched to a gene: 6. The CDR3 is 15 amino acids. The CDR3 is CASSHRDRGRLEQFF. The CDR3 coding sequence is TGCGCCAGCAGCCACCGGGACAGGGGGCGGCTTGAGCAGTTCTTC.